This TCR beta chain was identified in a study of T cell responses to AZD1222 COVID-19 vaccine. Only in-frame clones appear in the TCRdb table, and some are missing; sequencing was by immunoSEQ multiplex PCR. The sample contains approximately 180,000 clones, roughly 91% of which appear only once. As concerns this clone: Its specificity is not known.

Germline values: CDR1 SGDLS, CDR2 YYNGEE. This CDR3 has 14 residues. V dropped 0 bases and J dropped 5 bases, with 8 bases sitting between them. Study-wide results and caveats: Clonal diversity was possibly underestimated, and white British individuals and females predominated among donors.

The J gene is TRBJ1-4, the V gene TRBV9; D is unresolved. This TCR was recovered from an adult who received the MenACWY meningococcal vaccine as a control. Here the sequenced sample was peripheral blood, taken 28 days after the second dose of the MenACWY control vaccine. CDR3 protein: CASSVGVSNEKLFF. Written as DNA, the CDR3 is TGTGCCAGCAGCGTAGGAGTGAGCAATGAAAAACTGTTTTTT.